One T cell receptor beta chain is described in this entry. This specimen belongs to a study of cytomegalovirus exposure and HLA in healthy donors. The method was immunoSEQ multiplex PCR; TCRdb's version includes in-frame clones alone and lacks a portion of them. The table has 55,000 to 65,000 clones, 90% seen once. CDR3 length equals 17 residues. CDR1 is SGHNT and CDR2 is YYREEE in the germline V gene (reference sequence). V dropped 0 bases and J dropped 11 bases, with 26 bases sitting between them. The genes are TRBV5-4 and TRBJ1-2; D gene uncertain. Sequenced material: PBMCs. This clonotype was obtained from a young man in good health and CMV-seronegative. CDR3 residues: CASSLVRLRARIPRYTF. The CDR3 nucleotides read TGTGCCAGCAGCTTGGTTAGATTGCGGGCGCGCATCCCCAGATACACCTTC.